The rows below give T cell receptor beta chains drawn from one sample of a study of a mutant IDH1 vaccine in newly diagnosed glioma. Libraries were prepared by immunoSEQ multiplex PCR; TCRdb keeps only in-frame clonotypes and omits some of them. In the table there are tens of thousands of clones, 70% to 90% of which are singletons. These receptors' antigens are unknown. Specimen: PBMCs, collected from a glioma patient whose treatment included an IDH1 peptide vaccine. The receptor set was obtained from a man aged 35-49 years with glioma. Both conserved end residues are part of each CDR3. D genes are given only for firm matches. Size is omitted from some rows. Given values are once, few, many or a class for expanded clones.

d_gene,len,v_gene,j_gene,abundance,CDR3nt,CDR3aa
.,14,TRBV27,TRBJ2-7,.,TGTGCCAGCAGCCCGCTAGGGGGTCTCCACGAGCAGTACTTC,CASSPLGGLHEQYF
.,12,TRBV29-1,TRBJ2-7,.,TGCAGCGTCCTTATCAGCTCCTACGAGCAGTACTTC,CSVLISSYEQYF
TRBD1,15,TRBV7-7,TRBJ2-7,.,TGTGCTAGCAGCCCCGGGACAGGGGGGCACAACGAGCAGTACTTC,CASSPGTGGHNEQYF
.,11,TRBV9,TRBJ2-7,.,TGTGCCAGCAGCAAGGGGTACGAGCAGTACTTC,CASSKGYEQYF
.,14,TRBV7-9,TRBJ2-1,.,TGTGCCAGCAGCAATAGACCGTCCTACAATGAGCAGTTCTTC,CASSNRPSYNEQFF
.,16,TRBV6-6,TRBJ1-3,.,TGTGCCAGCAGTTATCCGGGCGAGAGCTCTGGAAACACCATATATTTT,CASSYPGESSGNTIYF
TRBD2,18,TRBV25-1,TRBJ2-3,.,TGTGCCAGCAGTGAATACAGTGGGCCTAGCGGGTTGACAGATACGCAGTATTTT,CASSEYSGPSGLTDTQYF
.,15,TRBV7-9,TRBJ1-3,few,TGTGCCAGCAGCTCCGACGGGAGCTCTGGAAACACCATATATTTT,CASSSDGSSGNTIYF
.,13,TRBV5-1,TRBJ2-7,.,TGCGCCAGCAGACCGGGACGCGGCTACGAGCAGTACTTC,CASRPGRGYEQYF
TRBD2,15,TRBV7-9,TRBJ2-7,.,TGTGCCAGCAGCTTTAGCGGGAGGAATCCCTACGAGCAGTACTTC,CASSFSGRNPYEQYF
TRBD2,13,TRBV6-6,TRBJ2-4,.,TGTGCCAGCACCCCGATGGGGGGGGACATTCAGTACTTC,CASTPMGGDIQYF
.,15,TRBV10-3,TRBJ2-7,.,TGTGCCATCAGTGAGTCAGCTCGGAGAGGCTACGAGCAGTACTTC,CAISESARRGYEQYF
.,14,TRBV7-2,TRBJ2-7,.,TGTGCCAGCAGCCCTATGCGGGGAGTCGTAGAGCAGTACTTC,CASSPMRGVVEQYF
TRBD2,15,TRBV11-2,TRBJ2-2,few,TGTGCCAGCAGCTTGGGACTACCGAACACCGGGGAGCTGTTTTTT,CASSLGLPNTGELFF
TRBD2,18,TRBV27,TRBJ2-7,.,TGTGCCAGCAGTTTATTGGTGGGTAGCGGGAGGAATGCCTACGAGCAGTACTTC,CASSLLVGSGRNAYEQYF
.,11,TRBV20-1,TRBJ1-2,.,TGCAGTGCTATCAAGGACTATGGCTACACCTTC,CSAIKDYGYTF
TRBD2,15,TRBV4-3,TRBJ2-1,.,TGCGCCAGCAGCCAAGATACTAGCGGGTCCAATGAGCAGTTCTTC,CASSQDTSGSNEQFF
.,14,TRBV18,TRBJ1-1,.,TGTGCCAGCTCACCACCTGGCCAGAACACTGAAGCTTTCTTT,CASSPPGQNTEAFF